A few counts support the clone carrying this T cell receptor (beta chain). Its antigen is not identified. The CDR3 runs 15 residues. CDR1 and CDR2 from the germline V gene are MNHEY and SVGAGI. The V end was cut by 4 bases, the J end by 1 base, with 10 bases between. This entry belongs to a study of response to subunit inactivated influenza vaccine. Findings and limits, study-wide: A suggestion made by the authors is that each seasonal influenza vaccination recruits few new T cells.

TCRdb re-called the RT-PCR reads through MiXCR, storing one row per CDR3 protein. The profile shows around 850,000 distinct CDR3 sequences, around a sixth of them singletons. The chain employs TRBV6-5 and TRBJ2-2, with a weak D call TRBD2 (5 bases). Sequencing used PBMCs from blood, obtained 5 days after vaccination. This clonotype was obtained from a man in his fifties or sixties who received an inactivated influenza vaccine. In DNA form, the CDR3 reads TGTGCCAGCAGTTCCCCGGGAAAGAACACCGGGGAGCTGTTTTTT. Translation: CASSSPGKNTGELFF.